This is a list of T cell receptor beta chains from one sample in a study of blood T cell repertoires in COVID-19. The protocol was immunoSEQ multiplex PCR, while the TCRdb copy is restricted to in-frame clones and leaves out a portion. The profile shows around 30,000 clones, roughly 90% of them singletons. Input material: peripheral blood. The origin of the receptors is a woman aged 35 to 49 with active or convalescent COVID-19. CDR3s include the opening cysteine and the closing phenylalanine or tryptophan. D genes are given only for firm matches. Size is stated for part of the rows, as once, few or many counts, or as a class when the clone is expanded.

>.|TRBV30|TRBJ2-7|.
TGTGCCTGTGGACGGGACAAAGCAGACGAGCAGTACTTC
CACGRDKADEQYF
>.|TRBV7-9|TRBJ1-4|.
TGTGCCAGCAGCTTAGAAGGGAGTGGAATTGAAAAACTGTTTTTT
CASSLEGSGIEKLFF
>.|TRBV6-2/TRBV6-3|TRBJ2-2|.
TGTGCCAGCAGTTACGGGCGGGGCCCGAACACCGGGGAGCTGTTTTTT
CASSYGRGPNTGELFF
>.|TRBV7-2|TRBJ1-5|.
TGTGCCAGCAGCTCCTCTTTAGGCAATCAGCCCCAGCATTTT
CASSSSLGNQPQHF
>.|TRBV5-6|TRBJ2-1|TRBD2
TGTGCCAGCAGCTTGTGGGGGAGGGCGGATGAGCAGTTCTTC
CASSLWGRADEQFF
>.|TRBV18|TRBJ1-2|TRBD1
TGTGCCAGCTCACCATCAGGGGGCTATGGCTACACCTTC
CASSPSGGYGYTF
>.|TRBV24-1|TRBJ2-1|TRBD2
TGTGCCACCAGTGACCCGACTAGCGGGAGGGCCTACAATGAGCAGTTCTTC
CATSDPTSGRAYNEQFF
>.|TRBV28|TRBJ2-7|.
TGTGCCAGCAGTTTAGGGGGGATACGTCCCTCCGAGCAGTACTTC
CASSLGGIRPSEQYF
>once|TRBV7-2|TRBJ2-7|TRBD2
TGTGCCAGCAGCTTAGTCGGGGGGAGCTCCTACGAGCAGTACTTC
CASSLVGGSSYEQYF
>.|TRBV19|TRBJ2-1|TRBD2
TGTGCCAGTAGTATAACGGGAGGTCGGAATGAGCAGTTCTTC
CASSITGGRNEQFF
>.|TRBV5-1|TRBJ2-3|TRBD2
TGCGCCAGCATCTACGGGGGGGCGTTGGGAGATACGCAGTATTTT
CASIYGGALGDTQYF
>.|TRBV9|TRBJ1-1|TRBD1
TGTGCCAGCAGCGTAGATGGACAGGGGGTTCGAGCTTTCTTT
CASSVDGQGVRAFF
>.|TRBV2|TRBJ2-5|.
TGTGCCAGCAGTCCCAGCGGGACCCAGTACTTC
CASSPSGTQYF
>.|TRBV6-2/TRBV6-3|TRBJ2-7|.
TGTGCCAGCAGTTGGCCGCAGGGAATTTCCTACGAGCAGTACTTC
CASSWPQGISYEQYF
>.|TRBV9|TRBJ2-4|.
TGTGCCAGCAGCGCCCAACCTACAGGGTCCGGGGCCAAAAACATTCAGTACTTC
CASSAQPTGSGAKNIQYF
>.|TRBV29-1|TRBJ2-5|.
TGCAGCTTGACAGTGGGGCCTGGTGTGACCCAGTACTTC
CSLTVGPGVTQYF
>.|TRBV11-3|TRBJ1-1|.
TGTGCCAGCAGCTTAAGCAACACTGAAGCTTTCTTT
CASSLSNTEAFF
>.|TRBV7-8|TRBJ2-3|.
TGTGCCAGCAGCTTAGAAGGAACAGGGTTAAGCACAGATACGCAGTATTTT
CASSLEGTGLSTDTQYF
>.|TRBV11-1|TRBJ2-3|.
TGTGCCAGCAGCTTCCTGGTAGATGCGCAGTATTTT
CASSFLVDAQYF
>.|TRBV7-3|TRBJ2-7|TRBD2
TGTGCCAGCAGCCTCACTAGCGGGAACGAGCAGTACTTC
CASSLTSGNEQYF
>.|TRBV24-1|TRBJ1-2|TRBD1
TGTGCCACCAGTGACCGGGGACAGCTCTATGGCTACACCTTC
CATSDRGQLYGYTF
>.|TRBV20-1|TRBJ1-1|TRBD1
TGCAGTGCGAGGACAGGGTCTAAGGCTTTCTTT
CSARTGSKAFF
>.|TRBV5-1|TRBJ2-4|.
TGCGCCAGCAGCTTGGGTCCGGGAGCCAAAGGGGACATTCAGTACTTC
CASSLGPGAKGDIQYF
>once|TRBV19|TRBJ2-3|.
TGTGCCAGTCGGGAAAGCTCAGATACGCAGTATTTT
CASRESSDTQYF
>.|TRBV30|TRBJ1-5|.
TGTGCCTGGAGACAGGATACGGATCAGCCCCAGCATTTT
CAWRQDTDQPQHF
>.|TRBV28|TRBJ2-3|TRBD2
TGTGCCAGCAGTTTAGGCGGGAGTGCCACAGATACGCAGTATTTT
CASSLGGSATDTQYF
>.|TRBV7-8|TRBJ1-1|TRBD1
TGTGCCAGCAGCACCCGGACAGGGGACCTCACGAGAACTGAAGCTTTCTTT
CASSTRTGDLTRTEAFF
>.|TRBV7-9|TRBJ2-7|TRBD2
TGTGCCAGCAGCTCCCCCAACCTTCGACTAGCGGGAGTACACGAGCAGTACTTC
CASSSPNLRLAGVHEQYF
>.|TRBV18|TRBJ2-1|.
TGTGCCAGCTCACCCGAACAGGTGAGCTCCTACAATGAGCAGTTCTTC
CASSPEQVSSYNEQFF
>once|TRBV9|TRBJ1-3|TRBD1
TGTGCCAGCAGCGAGGGGGAAGGGGGCGGAAACACCATATATTTT
CASSEGEGGGNTIYF
>.|TRBV18|TRBJ1-2|.
TGTGCCAGCTCACTGCAGGGGCTGGATGGCTACACCTTC
CASSLQGLDGYTF
>.|TRBV6-4|TRBJ1-5|TRBD1
TGTGCCAGCAGAGATCGGGGACAGACCTATAGCAATCAGCCCCAGCATTTT
CASRDRGQTYSNQPQHF
>once|TRBV28|TRBJ1-2|.
TGTGCCAGCTTTGAGGGGGGAGGGGGCTATGGCTACACCTTC
CASFEGGGGYGYTF
>.|TRBV7-3|TRBJ2-5|TRBD1
TGTGCCAGCAGCTCCACAGGGGGGGAGACCCAGTACTTC
CASSSTGGETQYF
>.|TRBV6-6|TRBJ1-4|TRBD1
TGTGCCAGCAGTGCCCGGGACAGGGGACAGGAAAAACTGTTTTTT
CASSARDRGQEKLFF
>.|TRBV4-1|TRBJ1-2|.
TGCGCCAGCAGGCCCGGGGGGGGCATGGATGGCTACACCTTC
CASRPGGGMDGYTF
>.|TRBV19|TRBJ1-2|.
TGTGCCAGTAGGTTTGGCAGGGGTAACTATGGCTACACCTTC
CASRFGRGNYGYTF
>.|TRBV5-1|TRBJ1-2|TRBD1
TGCGCCAGCACACCACAGGGGGCGAAGGGCTACACCTTC
CASTPQGAKGYTF
>.|TRBV7-2|TRBJ1-2|TRBD1
TGTGCCAGCAGCTTGGATCCAGGGGGCGCGGGCTATGGCTACACCTTC
CASSLDPGGAGYGYTF
>.|TRBV7-7|TRBJ2-1|TRBD2
TGTGCTAGCAGCTTAGAGCTAGCGGGGGAGCAGTTCTTC
CASSLELAGEQFF
>.|TRBV9|TRBJ2-1|TRBD2
TGTGCCAGCACCCTAGCGGGAGGGCTCAGTGAGCAGTTCTTC
CASTLAGGLSEQFF
>.|TRBV5-1|TRBJ2-2|.
TGCGCCAGCAGCTCACAGTATACCGGGGAGCTGTTTTTT
CASSSQYTGELFF
>.|TRBV6-2/TRBV6-3|TRBJ2-1|TRBD2
TGTGCCAGCGGCCCTCTCGAGAGACCGGGACTAGCGGGCTATGAGCAGTTCTTC
CASGPLERPGLAGYEQFF
>.|TRBV7-8|TRBJ2-7|.
TGTGCCAGCAGCCTTAGCGGCTACGAGCAGTACTTC
CASSLSGYEQYF
>.|TRBV3-1/TRBV3-2|TRBJ1-4|.
TGTGCCAGCAGCCAAGATCACGCGGGCCCAACTAATGAAAAACTGTTTTTT
CASSQDHAGPTNEKLFF
>few|TRBV6-4|TRBJ1-1|.
TGTGCCAGCAGCGCAGAAGGAGGCAACACTGAAGCTTTCTTT
CASSAEGGNTEAFF
>.|TRBV10-3|TRBJ1-5|.
TGTGCCATCAGTGGGGACACCGACTATCAGCCCCAGCATTTT
CAISGDTDYQPQHF
>.|TRBV6-4|TRBJ2-3|TRBD2
TGTGCCAGCAGTGACGGCCTTAGCGGGGGGCCCGATACGCAGTATTTT
CASSDGLSGGPDTQYF
>.|TRBV4-2|TRBJ2-1|.
TGTGCCAGCAGCCGAAGGTCGGACAGCTCCTACAATGAGCAGTTCTTC
CASSRRSDSSYNEQFF
>.|TRBV11-3|TRBJ2-3|TRBD2
TGTGCCAGCAGCCTAGCGGGAGGTACAGATACGCAGTATTTT
CASSLAGGTDTQYF
>.|TRBV5-1|TRBJ2-2|.
TGCGCCAGCAGCGTACAGGGCGGGCCGAACACCGGGGAGCTGTTTTTT
CASSVQGGPNTGELFF
>few|TRBV27|TRBJ2-7|.
TGTGCCAGCAGTTCCAGGGCAGTCTCCTACGAGCAGTACTTC
CASSSRAVSYEQYF
>.|TRBV19|TRBJ2-7|.
TGTGCCAGTAGTTTCACAGGGTCGGTTAGTTACGAGCAGTACTTC
CASSFTGSVSYEQYF